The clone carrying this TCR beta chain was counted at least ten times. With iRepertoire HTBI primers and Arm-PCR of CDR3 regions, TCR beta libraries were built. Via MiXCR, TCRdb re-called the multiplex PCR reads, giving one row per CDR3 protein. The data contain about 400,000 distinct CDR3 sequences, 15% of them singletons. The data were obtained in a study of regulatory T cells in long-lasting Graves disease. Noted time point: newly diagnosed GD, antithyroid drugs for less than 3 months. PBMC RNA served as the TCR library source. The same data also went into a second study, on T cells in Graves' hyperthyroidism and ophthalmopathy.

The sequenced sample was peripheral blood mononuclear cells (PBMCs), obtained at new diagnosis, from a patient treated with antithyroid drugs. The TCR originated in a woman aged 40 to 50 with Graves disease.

The CDR3, as DNA: TGTGCCTGGGCTATTGGGGGAGGCAATGAGCAGTTCTTC. Its translation is CAWAIGGGNEQFF. This sequence joins TRBV30 and TRBJ2-1, with D possibly being TRBD2 (6 bases). The CDR3 covers 13 residues. The germline V gene has CDR1 GTSNPN and CDR2 SVGIG (reference sequence). Trimming took 5 bases from V and 6 from J, leaving 14 bases between them. Using reference TRBV30 and TRBJ2-1 for the parts outside the CDR3, the full variable domain is SQTIHQWPATLVQPVGSPLSLECTVEGTSNPNLYWYRQAAGRGLQLLFYSVGIGQISSEVPQNLSASRPQDRQFILSSKKLLLSDSGFYLCAWAIGGGNEQFFGPGTRLTVL.